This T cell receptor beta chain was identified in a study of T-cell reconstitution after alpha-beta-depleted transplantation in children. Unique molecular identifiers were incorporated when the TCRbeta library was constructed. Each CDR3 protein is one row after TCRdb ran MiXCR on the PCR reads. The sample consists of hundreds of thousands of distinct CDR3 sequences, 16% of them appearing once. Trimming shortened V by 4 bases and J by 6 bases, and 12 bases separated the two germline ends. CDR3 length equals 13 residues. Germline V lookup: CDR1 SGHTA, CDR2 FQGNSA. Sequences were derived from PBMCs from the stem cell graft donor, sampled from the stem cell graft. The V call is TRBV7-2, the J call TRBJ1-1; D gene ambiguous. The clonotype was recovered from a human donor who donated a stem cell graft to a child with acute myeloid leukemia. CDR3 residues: CASSSRPGPEAFF. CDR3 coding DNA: TGTGCCAGCAGCTCCCGACCAGGCCCTGAAGCTTTCTTT.